A selection of T cell receptor beta chains follows, all from one sample in a study of cytomegalovirus exposure and HLA in healthy donors. Generated by immunoSEQ multiplex PCR, the TCRdb table keeps only in-frame clones and is missing some. The table includes 90,000 to 100,000 clones, less than 9.5% detected once. Specimen: PBMCs. The receptors shown here come from a man aged 45 to 65 in good health and CMV-seropositive. The CDR3 runs from the conserved cysteine through the conserved F or W. The D gene is left open where the match is weak. Part of the rows lack a size; the others show once, few, many or a class for expanded clones.

v_gene: TRBV29-1
d_gene: NA
j_gene: TRBJ2-1
abundance: few
CDR3aa: CSVVTGEESYNEQFF
CDR3nt: TGCAGCGTTGTCACTGGGGAGGAGTCCTACAATGAGCAGTTCTTC

v_gene: TRBV29-1
d_gene: TRBD1
j_gene: TRBJ1-1
abundance: few
CDR3aa: CSVLTGVGTEAFF
CDR3nt: TGCAGCGTTCTTACAGGGGTGGGCACTGAAGCTTTCTTT

v_gene: TRBV30
d_gene: NA
j_gene: TRBJ1-2
abundance: few
CDR3aa: CAWSSEGYTF
CDR3nt: TGTGCCTGGAGTTCGGAGGGCTACACCTTC

v_gene: TRBV4-1
d_gene: TRBD1
j_gene: TRBJ1-1
abundance: few
CDR3aa: CASSQWGETGTTEAFF
CDR3nt: TGCGCCAGCAGCCAATGGGGGGAGACAGGGACCACTGAAGCTTTCTTT

v_gene: TRBV27
d_gene: TRBD1
j_gene: TRBJ1-5
abundance: few
CDR3aa: CASSAKGAGTGGLSNQPQHF
CDR3nt: TGTGCCAGCAGTGCCAAAGGTGCGGGGACAGGGGGACTTAGCAATCAGCCCCAGCATTTT

v_gene: TRBV27
d_gene: NA
j_gene: TRBJ2-5
abundance: NA
CDR3aa: CASSPPAGVGETQYF
CDR3nt: TGTGCCAGCAGTCCCCCAGCGGGTGTGGGGGAGACCCAGTACTTC

v_gene: TRBV18
d_gene: NA
j_gene: TRBJ1-5
abundance: NA
CDR3aa: CASSPDRYQPQHF
CDR3nt: TGTGCCAGCTCACCAGACAGGTATCAGCCCCAGCATTTT

v_gene: TRBV28
d_gene: TRBD2
j_gene: TRBJ2-3
abundance: few
CDR3aa: CASSTPRLAATDTQYF
CDR3nt: TGTGCCAGCAGTACCCCCAGACTAGCAGCCACAGATACGCAGTATTTT

v_gene: TRBV2
d_gene: NA
j_gene: TRBJ1-6
abundance: NA
CDR3aa: CASRPEMGADSPLHF
CDR3nt: TGTGCCAGCAGGCCGGAGATGGGGGCTGATTCACCCCTCCACTTT

v_gene: TRBV14
d_gene: TRBD2
j_gene: TRBJ2-3
abundance: NA
CDR3aa: CASSQAKSGSLFTDTQYF
CDR3nt: TGTGCCAGCAGCCAAGCCAAAAGCGGGAGTTTGTTCACAGATACGCAGTATTTT

v_gene: TRBV25-1
d_gene: NA
j_gene: TRBJ2-7
abundance: NA
CDR3aa: CATLGQPPYEQYF
CDR3nt: TGTGCCACCCTAGGACAGCCTCCCTACGAGCAGTACTTC

v_gene: TRBV28
d_gene: TRBD2
j_gene: TRBJ2-1
abundance: few
CDR3aa: CASSLRALASGTYNEQFF
CDR3nt: TGTGCCAGCAGTTTGAGGGCCCTGGCTAGCGGGACGTACAATGAGCAGTTCTTC

v_gene: TRBV5-1
d_gene: TRBD1
j_gene: TRBJ1-4
abundance: many
CDR3aa: CASSSGQGGNEKLFF
CDR3nt: TGCGCCAGCAGCTCAGGACAGGGGGGAAATGAAAAACTGTTTTTT

v_gene: TRBV7-9
d_gene: NA
j_gene: TRBJ1-4
abundance: NA
CDR3aa: CASSLEGTTNEKLFF
CDR3nt: TGTGCCAGCAGCTTAGAGGGGACAACTAATGAAAAACTGTTTTTT

v_gene: TRBV6-5
d_gene: NA
j_gene: TRBJ1-1
abundance: NA
CDR3aa: CARSNGQLAFF
CDR3nt: TGTGCCAGAAGTAACGGACAGTTAGCTTTCTTT

v_gene: TRBV27
d_gene: NA
j_gene: TRBJ1-2
abundance: NA
CDR3aa: CASSPRGPYGYTF
CDR3nt: TGTGCCAGCAGTCCCAGAGGTCCCTATGGCTACACCTTC

v_gene: TRBV19
d_gene: TRBD2
j_gene: TRBJ2-1
abundance: NA
CDR3aa: CASSLSGSRYNEQFF
CDR3nt: TGTGCCAGTAGTTTGAGCGGGAGTAGGTACAATGAGCAGTTCTTC

v_gene: TRBV7-6
d_gene: NA
j_gene: TRBJ2-2
abundance: few
CDR3aa: CASSLRGRGTGELFF
CDR3nt: TGTGCCAGCAGCTTGCGGGGGCGGGGCACCGGGGAGCTGTTTTTT

v_gene: TRBV5-1
d_gene: NA
j_gene: TRBJ2-1
abundance: few
CDR3aa: CASSLVGQPYNEQFF
CDR3nt: TGCGCCAGCAGCTTGGTTGGACAGCCTTACAATGAGCAGTTCTTC

v_gene: TRBV7-2
d_gene: TRBD2
j_gene: TRBJ2-1
abundance: NA
CDR3aa: CASSLGLPSYNEQFF
CDR3nt: TGTGCCAGCAGCTTGGGACTACCCTCCTACAATGAGCAGTTCTTC

v_gene: TRBV7-9
d_gene: TRBD1
j_gene: TRBJ2-3
abundance: few
CDR3aa: CASSQRTGRHGADTQYF
CDR3nt: TGTGCCAGCAGCCAAAGGACAGGGCGTCATGGCGCAGATACGCAGTATTTT

v_gene: TRBV19
d_gene: NA
j_gene: TRBJ2-1
abundance: few
CDR3aa: CASSPGLKYEQFF
CDR3nt: TGTGCCAGTAGTCCGGGACTCAAATATGAGCAGTTCTTC

v_gene: TRBV7-3
d_gene: TRBD1
j_gene: TRBJ1-1
abundance: NA
CDR3aa: CASSLQGENTEAFF
CDR3nt: TGTGCCAGCAGCCTCCAGGGGGAAAACACTGAAGCTTTCTTT

v_gene: TRBV9
d_gene: TRBD1
j_gene: TRBJ2-2
abundance: NA
CDR3aa: CASSASGGKTGELFF
CDR3nt: TGTGCCAGCAGCGCCTCAGGGGGCAAGACCGGGGAGCTGTTTTTT

v_gene: TRBV5-4
d_gene: TRBD1
j_gene: TRBJ1-2
abundance: medium-sized
CDR3aa: CASSLRTGSDAF
CDR3nt: TGTGCCAGCAGCTTAAGGACAGGGTCCGACGCCTTC

v_gene: TRBV9
d_gene: TRBD2
j_gene: TRBJ2-2
abundance: NA
CDR3aa: CASSVGGLAGWTGELFF
CDR3nt: TGTGCCAGCAGCGTAGGGGGACTAGCGGGATGGACCGGGGAGCTGTTTTTT

v_gene: TRBV28
d_gene: TRBD1
j_gene: TRBJ2-7
abundance: few
CDR3aa: CASSLDRPYEQYF
CDR3nt: TGTGCCAGCAGTTTGGACAGGCCCTACGAGCAGTACTTC

v_gene: TRBV6-6
d_gene: NA
j_gene: TRBJ1-6
abundance: NA
CDR3aa: CASSLRGPSGSPLHF
CDR3nt: TGTGCCAGCAGTTTGCGCGGGCCCAGCGGTTCACCCCTCCACTTT

v_gene: TRBV5-1
d_gene: NA
j_gene: TRBJ2-7
abundance: NA
CDR3aa: CASASAGGTGEQYF
CDR3nt: TGCGCCAGCGCCTCGGCCGGGGGTACGGGCGAGCAGTACTTC

v_gene: TRBV9
d_gene: NA
j_gene: TRBJ1-2
abundance: few
CDR3aa: CASSGGDRTGGYTF
CDR3nt: TGTGCCAGCAGCGGGGGGGATCGTACGGGTGGCTACACCTTC

v_gene: TRBV2
d_gene: NA
j_gene: TRBJ1-1
abundance: NA
CDR3aa: CASSEEGELTEAFF
CDR3nt: TGTGCCAGCAGTGAGGAGGGAGAATTGACTGAAGCTTTCTTT

v_gene: TRBV27
d_gene: TRBD1
j_gene: TRBJ1-1
abundance: NA
CDR3aa: CASSSYRGRTEAFF
CDR3nt: TGTGCCAGCAGTTCCTACAGGGGGCGGACTGAAGCTTTCTTT

v_gene: TRBV28
d_gene: TRBD2
j_gene: TRBJ2-7
abundance: few
CDR3aa: CASSLSGLAGFVFYEQYF
CDR3nt: TGTGCCAGCAGTCTCTCCGGACTAGCGGGATTCGTGTTCTACGAGCAGTACTTC

v_gene: TRBV30
d_gene: NA
j_gene: TRBJ2-4
abundance: few
CDR3aa: CAWSVHGVGRTIAKNIQYF
CDR3nt: TGTGCCTGGAGTGTACATGGCGTCGGACGGACAATAGCCAAAAACATTCAGTACTTC

v_gene: TRBV6-6
d_gene: TRBD1
j_gene: TRBJ1-2
abundance: NA
CDR3aa: CASTSHEGGRDGYTF
CDR3nt: TGTGCCAGCACCAGCCACGAAGGGGGCCGAGATGGCTACACCTTC

v_gene: TRBV2
d_gene: NA
j_gene: TRBJ2-1
abundance: few
CDR3aa: CASKLGPSEQFF
CDR3nt: TGTGCCAGCAAGCTTGGGCCAAGCGAGCAGTTCTTC

v_gene: TRBV27
d_gene: NA
j_gene: TRBJ1-1
abundance: NA
CDR3aa: CASSLFPSSEAFF
CDR3nt: TGTGCCAGCAGTTTATTCCCTAGTAGTGAAGCTTTCTTT

v_gene: TRBV20-1
d_gene: NA
j_gene: TRBJ2-1
abundance: few
CDR3aa: CSASDQTAPFF
CDR3nt: TGCAGTGCTAGTGATCAGACTGCGCCATTCTTC